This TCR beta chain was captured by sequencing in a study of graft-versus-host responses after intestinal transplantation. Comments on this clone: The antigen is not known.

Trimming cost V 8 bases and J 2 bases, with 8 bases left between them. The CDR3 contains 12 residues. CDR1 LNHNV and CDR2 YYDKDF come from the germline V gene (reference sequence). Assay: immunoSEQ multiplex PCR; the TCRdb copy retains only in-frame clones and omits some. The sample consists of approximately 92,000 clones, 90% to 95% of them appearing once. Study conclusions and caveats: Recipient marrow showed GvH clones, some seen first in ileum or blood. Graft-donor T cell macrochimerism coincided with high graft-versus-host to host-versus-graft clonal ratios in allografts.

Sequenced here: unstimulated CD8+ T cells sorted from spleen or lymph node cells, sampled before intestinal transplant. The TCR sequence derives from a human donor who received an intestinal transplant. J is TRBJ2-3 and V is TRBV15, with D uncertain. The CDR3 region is CATSPPTDTQYF. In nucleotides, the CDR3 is TGTGCCACCTCGCCCCCCACAGATACGCAGTATTTT.